The source of this T cell receptor beta chain is a study of T cell repertoires in cytomegalovirus infection. The CDR3 spans 16 residues. The V gene's germline CDR1 is SGHRS and CDR2 YFSETQ. TCRdb ran MiXCR on the reads and lists one entry per CDR3 protein. The sample consists of about 69,000 distinct CDR3 sequences, around 27% of them appearing once. Note on this clonotype: Its antigen is as yet unknown. Mismatch with germline at one junction end may stem from a read error.

The material sequenced was CD8+ T cells from cultured PBMCs, taken from culture after CMV antigen stimulation. The chain employs TRBV5-1 and TRBJ1-1; 9 bases are a match to TRBD1. The sequence was obtained from a human donor in good health (CMV status not recorded). Some clones in this sample may be carry-over from other donors' samples. The CDR3 is CANSFRQGGMNTEAFF. CDR3 DNA sequence: TGCGCCAACAGCTTCCGACAGGGGGGAATGAACACTGAAGCTTTCTTT.